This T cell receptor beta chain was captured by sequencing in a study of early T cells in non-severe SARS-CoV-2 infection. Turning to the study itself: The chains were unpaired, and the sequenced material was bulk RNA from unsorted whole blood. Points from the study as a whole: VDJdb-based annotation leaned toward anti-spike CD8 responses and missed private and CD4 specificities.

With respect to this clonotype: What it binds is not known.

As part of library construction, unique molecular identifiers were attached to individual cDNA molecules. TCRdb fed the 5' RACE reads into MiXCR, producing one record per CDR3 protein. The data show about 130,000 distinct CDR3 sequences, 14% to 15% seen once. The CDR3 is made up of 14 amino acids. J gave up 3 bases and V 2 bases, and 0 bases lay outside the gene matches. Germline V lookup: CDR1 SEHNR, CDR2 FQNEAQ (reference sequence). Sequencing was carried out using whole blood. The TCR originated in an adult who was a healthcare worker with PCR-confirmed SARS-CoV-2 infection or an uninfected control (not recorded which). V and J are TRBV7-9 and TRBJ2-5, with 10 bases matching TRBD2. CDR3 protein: CASSLLAGEETQYF. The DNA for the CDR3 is TGTGCCAGCAGCTTACTAGCGGGGGAAGAGACCCAGTACTTC.